The entry that follows covers one T cell receptor beta chain sequence. Measured with immunoSEQ multiplex PCR; TCRdb has only the in-frame clones, and not every one. Among 100,000 to 150,000 clones, around 85% were seen once, and the ten largest hold 5.8%. The sample originates from a study of radiation and T cells in renal cell carcinoma. Germline V gene sequence: CDR1 MNHNS, CDR2 SASEGT. The length of the CDR3 is 15 residues. V trimming: 5 bases; J trimming: 4 bases; junction bases outside the gene matches: 10. Time point reported: blood 2 weeks post-SBRT. Treatment defined: 15 Gy SBRT to primary tumor, nephrectomy 4 weeks later. This renal cell carcinoma was of the clear cell type.

The receptor comes from a man between 50 and 59 years old with renal cell carcinoma. V is TRBV6-1 and J is TRBJ1-2; 7 positions agree with TRBD1. Sequenced material: blood, taken from a patient whose treatment included radiotherapy and nephrectomy. CDR3 residues: CASSHDRELSYGYTF. The CDR3 DNA sequence: TGTGCCAGCAGTCACGACAGGGAGCTATCCTATGGCTACACCTTC.